The 23 T cell receptor beta chains listed next were all sequenced from one sample in a study of blood T cell repertoires in COVID-19. This table comes from immunoSEQ multiplex PCR, and its TCRdb copy is limited to in-frame clones, with some not included. The data show approximately 330,000 clones, with around 90% seen just once and about 1% held by the top ten. Sequencing was carried out using peripheral blood. The receptors here all came from a woman in her thirties or forties with COVID-19, enrolled during active disease.

The chain is built from TRBV24-1 and TRBJ1-1; no reliable D call. CDR1 is KGHDR, CDR2 SFDVKD, per germline. The CDR3 runs 13 residues. The V end lost 6 bases, the J end lost 4 bases, and 11 bases lay between the germline ends. This CDR3 is CATSSYGSTEAFF. CDR3 DNA sequence: TGTGCCACCAGTAGTTACGGGAGCACTGAAGCTTTCTTT.

The chain recombines TRBV9 with TRBJ2-3, with TRBD2 as a possible D gene (5 bases). This CDR3 has 12 amino acids. The germline CDR1 and CDR2 sequences are SGDLS and YYNGEE. V was pared by 3 bases and J by 9 bases, with 11 bases between. The CDR3 DNA is TGTGCCAGCAGCGCTATGGAGGAGACGCAGTATTTT. Translated, it gives CASSAMEETQYF.

V is TRBV4-1 and J is TRBJ2-5; D perhaps matches TRBD1 (7 bases). The CDR3 extends over 19 amino acids. Trimming shortened V by 0 bases and J by 2 bases, and 22 bases separated the two germline ends. Germline CDR1 is MGHRA and CDR2 is YSYEKL. CDR3 loop: CASSQEVGGRGVRQETQYF. The DNA of the CDR3 is TGCGCCAGCAGCCAAGAAGTAGGGGGCCGCGGGGTCCGACAAGAGACCCAGTACTTC.

The genes are TRBV7-2 and TRBJ1-6; D perhaps matches TRBD1 (6 bases). Trimming removed 7 bases from V and 7 bases from J, with 20 bases in between. The CDR3 is made up of 16 amino acids. Germline V gene lookup returns CDR1 SGHTA and CDR2 FQGNSA. CDR3 protein: CASTPEQGRPNSPLHF. The CDR3 bases are TGTGCCAGCACCCCAGAACAGGGCCGACCGAATTCACCCCTCCACTTT.

The rearrangement links TRBV4-1 to TRBJ2-3, with 10 bases that match TRBD1. Per germline, CDR1 MGHRA and CDR2 YSYEKL. Trimming took 0 bases from V and 3 from J; bases not matched to a gene: 6. The CDR3 contains 17 residues. The CDR3 protein is CASSQDHDRGQTDTQYF. The CDR3 coding sequence is TGCGCCAGCAGCCAAGATCACGACAGGGGGCAAACAGATACGCAGTATTTT.

The rearrangement uses TRBV7-6 and TRBJ1-2, with D tentatively TRBD1 (6 bases). Between the trimmed V and J ends, which lost 2 bases and 2 bases, there was a span of 21 bases. The V gene's germline CDR1 is SGHVS and CDR2 FNYEAQ. The CDR3 runs 18 residues. DNA for the CDR3: TGTGCCAGCAGCTTAACGGTCGGTTCCGCAGGGGTCAACTATGGCTACACCTTC. Its translation: CASSLTVGSAGVNYGYTF.

This clone occurred once. The chain couples TRBV11-2 to TRBJ1-2; 9 bases align to TRBD1. The V gene's germline CDR1 is SGHAT and CDR2 FQNNGV. The ends lost 4 bases at V and 4 bases at J; junction bases unmatched: 4. The CDR3 is 14 amino acids. This CDR3 is CASSSDRGGYGYTF. The CDR3 DNA reads as TGTGCCAGCAGCTCGGACAGGGGAGGCTATGGCTACACCTTC.

The chain combines TRBV5-4 with TRBJ2-1; the match to TRBD1 covers 10 bases. Germline-derived CDR1 and CDR2 are SGHNT and YYREEE (reference sequence). The CDR3 covers 16 residues. After removal of 2 bases from V and 9 bases from J, the junction contained 11 bases not matched to a gene. DNA of the CDR3: TGTGCCAGCAGCTTATCCCGGGACAGGGGTTCGGTTGAGCAGTTCTTC. This encodes CASSLSRDRGSVEQFF. The full variable domain, with the rest looked up from reference TRBV5-4 and TRBJ2-1, is ETGVTQSPTHLIKTRGQQVTLRCSSQSGHNTVSWYQQALGQGPQFIFQYYREEENGRGNFPPRFSGLQFPNYSSELNVNALELDDSALYLCASSLSRDRGSVEQFFGPGTRLTVL.

The V gene is TRBV30, the J gene TRBJ2-1; no definite D call. The germline gives CDR1 GTSNPN, CDR2 SVGIG (reference sequence). V was trimmed by 0 bases and J by 9 bases, leaving 6 bases between them. The CDR3 is 11 amino acids. CDR3 in amino acids: CAWSVAGEQFF. As DNA, the CDR3 is TGTGCCTGGAGTGTTGCCGGTGAGCAGTTCTTC.

This chain joins TRBV27 and TRBJ2-1; possible D gene TRBD2, 6 bases. This CDR3 spans 14 amino acids. Trimming took off 3 bases at V and 1 base at J, with 7 bases between the two ends. Germline V gene data show CDR1 as MNHEY and CDR2 as SMNVEV (reference sequence). The CDR3 loop is CASSFGGSYNEQFF. The CDR3 DNA is TGTGCCAGCAGTTTTGGAGGGTCCTACAATGAGCAGTTCTTC.

The J gene is TRBJ1-4, the V gene TRBV9, with D unresolved. This CDR3 spans 12 amino acids. Trimming took off 3 bases at V and 8 bases at J, with 8 bases between the two ends. Germline CDR1 SGDLS, CDR2 YYNGEE. The CDR3 region is CASSAGGEKLFF. CDR3 nucleotides: TGTGCCAGCAGCGCCGGAGGAGAAAAACTGTTTTTT.

This chain uses TRBV5-5 with TRBJ1-2; 9 positions agree with TRBD1. The CDR3 contains 16 residues. Trimming at V came to 0 bases and at J to 4 bases, leaving 7 bases not matched to a gene. Looked up from germline, CDR1 is SGHKS and CDR2 is YYEKEE (reference sequence). The CDR3 DNA follows: TGTGCCAGCAGCTTGGCAGTTGGACAGGGGCTCTATGGCTACACCTTC. It codes for CASSLAVGQGLYGYTF.

This chain links TRBV28 with TRBJ1-6; the match to TRBD1 covers 7 bases. V gave up 5 bases and J gave up 5 bases; unmatched junction bases: 12. Germline V gene lookup returns CDR1 MDHEN and CDR2 SYDVKM. The CDR3 spans 17 residues. The CDR3 nucleotides are TGTGCCAGCAGTCTGGTAACAGGGGAGGATGATAATTCACCCCTCCACTTT. Protein sequence: CASSLVTGEDDNSPLHF. Full variable domain (remainder filled in from reference TRBV28 and TRBJ1-6): DVKVTQSSRYLVKRTGEKVFLECVQDMDHENMFWYRQDPGLGLRLIYFSYDVKMKEKGDIPEGYSVSREKKERFSLILESASTNQTSMYLCASSLVTGEDDNSPLHFGNGTRLTVT.

The chain joins TRBV23-1 to TRBJ1-4; TRBD1 matches 8 bases. TRBV23-1 is assigned to the ORF class and has an uncertain function. Germline trimming cut 6 bases from V and 5 bases from J; bases unmatched to any gene: 8. The CDR3 is made up of 15 amino acids. The CDR3 sequence is CASSQPGQVNEKLFF. In DNA form, the CDR3 reads TGCGCCAGCAGCCAACCGGGACAGGTCAATGAAAAACTGTTTTTT.

This clone appeared once. The V call is TRBV7-3, the J call TRBJ2-1; 12 bases fit TRBD2. V shed 5 bases and J 0 bases; nucleotides not matched to a gene: 14. The CDR3 sequence is 20 residues long. CDR1 is SGHTA and CDR2 is FQGTGA in the germline V gene. The CDR3 loop reads CASSVSLLAGGLPSYNEQFF. The CDR3 nucleotides read TGTGCCAGCAGCGTCTCCTTACTAGCGGGGGGACTCCCCTCCTACAATGAGCAGTTCTTC.

The chain employs TRBV19 and TRBJ1-2; TRBD1 matches at 7 bases. The germline gives CDR1 LNHDA, CDR2 SQIVND (reference sequence). V trimming: 6 bases; J trimming: 4 bases; junction bases outside the gene matches: 8. The CDR3 sequence is 14 residues long. The CDR3 here is CASSIGQVIYGYTF. CDR3 coding DNA: TGTGCCAGTAGCATCGGACAGGTTATCTATGGCTACACCTTC.

A few counts support this clone. The genes are TRBV28 and TRBJ1-2; TRBD1 is a possible D gene (6 bases). The germline V gene encodes CDR1 MDHEN and CDR2 SYDVKM. V lost 6 bases to trimming and J lost 5 bases, with 10 bases between them. This CDR3 spans 12 amino acids. The CDR3 sequence: CASRMQGYGYTF. The DNA for the CDR3 is TGTGCCAGCAGGATGCAGGGGTATGGCTACACCTTC.

The gene calls are TRBV2 and TRBJ1-4; 7 nucleotides agree with TRBD1. CDR3 length equals 13 residues. CDR1 and CDR2 from the germline V gene are SNHLY and FYNNEI. The junction had 7 bases not matched to a gene; V was cut back by 9 bases and J by 6 bases. Written as DNA, the CDR3 is TGTGCCAGTCACAGGGGAGAAGATGAAAAACTGTTTTTT. As protein: CASHRGEDEKLFF.

The CDR3 region is CAWRRGDGNQPQHF. The CDR3 DNA reads TGTGCCTGGAGACGAGGTGATGGCAATCAGCCCCAGCATTTT. This chain links TRBV30 with TRBJ1-5, with D unresolved. Germline values: CDR1 GTSNPN, CDR2 SVGIG (reference sequence). This CDR3 is 14 amino acids long. Trimming shortened V by 3 bases and J by 2 bases, and 11 bases separated the two germline ends.

The chain uses TRBV29-1 and TRBJ2-1; tentatively, D is TRBD1 (5 bases). Germline CDR1 SQVTM, CDR2 ANQGSEA. With 7 bases removed from V and 1 base from J, the gap between germline ends came to 11 bases. This CDR3 comprises 13 residues. In DNA, the CDR3 is TGCAGCGCTTGGGCAGGGTCCTACAATGAGCAGTTCTTC. Its translation is CSAWAGSYNEQFF.

This chain joins TRBV4-1 and TRBJ1-1, with 8 bases that match TRBD1. CDR1 MGHRA and CDR2 YSYEKL come from the germline V gene. The CDR3 has 15 amino acids. V dropped 1 base and J dropped 5; count of bases not matched to a gene: 6. In nucleotides, the CDR3 is TGCGCCAGCAGCCAAGTAGGACAGGGATGGACTGAAGCTTTCTTT. Its protein is CASSQVGQGWTEAFF.

The genes are TRBV7-2 and TRBJ1-5; D is possibly TRBD1 (5 bases). The CDR3 is 14 amino acids. Between the trimmed V and J ends, which lost 4 bases and 11 bases, there was a span of 18 bases. Germline CDR1 SGHTA, CDR2 FQGNSA. Written as DNA, the CDR3 is TGTGCCAGCAGCTCACAGGCATCGATGGTGGCCCAGCATTTT. Protein product: CASSSQASMVAQHF.

This clone was recorded once. The chain uses TRBV2 and TRBJ1-2, with a tentative D call TRBD1 (6 bases). The germline V and J ends were trimmed by 3 bases and 7 bases, with 9 bases remaining between them. The germline gives CDR1 SNHLY, CDR2 FYNNEI. The CDR3 loop spans 12 amino acids. CDR3 amino acids: CASSDRGFGYTF. The CDR3 DNA reads as TGTGCCAGCAGTGACAGGGGATTTGGCTACACCTTC.